This T cell receptor (beta chain) was obtained from a study of identifying expanded T cells in peripheral blood. The study, taken as a whole, reports: Technical replicates showed around 1.1 changed clones; two weeks 15 to 20; four weeks 19. Across healthy donors, higher total template counts meant significantly greater roughly two-week count variance.

Assay: immunoSEQ multiplex PCR; the TCRdb copy retains only in-frame clones and omits some. The sample has around 85,000 clones; 88% are singletons. A note on this clone: The antigen is unknown.

Collection occurred without any documented infections or immune events in donors. Sequenced input: blood. The clonotype originates from a person aged 18 to 70 in good health.

The CDR3 is CATSGGDNEQFF. DNA for the CDR3: TGTGCGACTAGCGGGGGGGACAATGAGCAGTTCTTC. The chain is built from TRBV28 and TRBJ2-1; TRBD2 matches at 14 bases. The CDR3 is 12 amino acids. In germline, CDR1 is MDHEN, CDR2 SYDVKM.